Each of the 19 T cell receptor beta chains below was sequenced from the same sample in a study of cytomegalovirus exposure and HLA in healthy donors. The PCR ran on 60 Vbeta and 13 Jbeta primers. Method: immunoSEQ multiplex PCR; TCRdb's copy keeps in-frame clones and lacks some. The data show 120,000 to 150,000 clones, 76% seen once. Material for sequencing was PBMCs. These receptors were taken from a middle-aged woman in good health and CMV-seronegative.

The chain couples TRBV7-9 to TRBJ2-4; 9 nucleotides match TRBD1. Trimming took 5 bases from V and 6 from J; bases not matched to a gene: 11. This CDR3 comprises 16 residues. CDR1 SEHNR and CDR2 FQNEAQ come from the germline V gene (reference sequence). The CDR3 nucleotides read TGTGCCAGCAGCGCCCGGACAGGGGCCGGAGGAAACATTCAGTACTTC. It is translated as CASSARTGAGGNIQYF.

This clone was detected a few times. The V gene is TRBV5-6, the J gene TRBJ1-5; 8 bases line up with TRBD1. V lost 3 bases, J lost 0 bases, and 2 bases stayed unmatched. Germline CDR1 reads SGHDT; CDR2 reads YYEEEE. The CDR3 has 15 residues. The CDR3 here is CASSYRGNSNQPQHF. Here the CDR3 DNA reads TGTGCCAGCAGCTACAGGGGGAATAGCAATCAGCCCCAGCATTTT.

V gene TRBV10-1 combines with J gene TRBJ2-7, with 10 bases identical to TRBD2. The CDR3 length is 14 residues. Germline-derived CDR1 and CDR2 are WNHNN and SYGVQD (reference sequence). J lost 5 bases, V lost 8 bases, and 9 bases had no gene match. The CDR3 sequence is CASANPGTSDEQYF. DNA of the CDR3: TGCGCCAGCGCGAATCCCGGGACTAGCGACGAGCAGTACTTC.

The chain uses TRBV18 and TRBJ2-2; TRBD1 is a possible D gene (5 bases). This CDR3 region has 18 residues. V was cut by 0 bases and J by 0 bases, with 14 bases left in between. Germline-derived CDR1 and CDR2 are KGHSH and LQKENI. In DNA, the CDR3 is TGTGCCAGCTCACCACCCAACAGGACCCCTGCGAACACCGGGGAGCTGTTTTTT. The encoded protein is CASSPPNRTPANTGELFF. Supplemented by reference TRBV18 and TRBJ2-2, the full variable domain reads NAGVMQNPRHLVRRRGQEARLRCSPMKGHSHVYWYRQLPEEGLKFMVYLQKENIIDESGMPKERFSAEFPKEGPSILRIQQVVRGDSAAYFCASSPPNRTPANTGELFFGEGSRLTVL.

The rearrangement uses TRBV6-1 and TRBJ2-1; TRBD1 is a possible D gene (6 bases). V lost 8 bases, J lost 6 bases, and 14 bases lay in between. The V gene's germline CDR1 is MNHNS and CDR2 SASEGT. This CDR3 is built from 13 residues. This CDR3 reads CASGRTVGNEQFF. The CDR3 DNA sequence: TGTGCCAGCGGCCGGACAGTAGGCAATGAGCAGTTCTTC.

The V call is TRBV27, the J call TRBJ1-5, with D perhaps TRBD1 (6 bases). Germline V gene sequence: CDR1 MNHEY, CDR2 SMNVEV (reference sequence). CDR3 length: 16 amino acids. Trimming shortened V by 5 bases and J by 7 bases, and 21 bases separated the two germline ends. The CDR3 sequence is CASSPARQAPRQPQHF. For the CDR3, the DNA is TGTGCCAGCAGTCCCGCTCGACAGGCTCCAAGGCAGCCCCAGCATTTT.

The V call is TRBV19, the J call TRBJ1-2; no reliable D call. CDR1 is LNHDA and CDR2 is SQIVND in the germline V gene (reference sequence). This CDR3 has 11 amino acids. The CDR3, as DNA: TGTGCTACGGGGTTTAACTATGGCTACACCTTC. This gives the protein CATGFNYGYTF.

The chain recombines TRBV28 with TRBJ2-7; D is unclear. This CDR3 has 14 residues. Per germline, CDR1 MDHEN and CDR2 SYDVKM. V was cut by 2 bases and J by 4 bases, with 12 bases left in between. This CDR3 reads CASSLRRSRYEQYF. The CDR3 DNA reads TGTGCCAGCAGTTTAAGGCGGAGCCGGTACGAGCAGTACTTC.

The chain uses TRBV5-6 and TRBJ2-4, with 7 bases fitting TRBD2. CDR3 length equals 14 residues. V was pared by 4 bases and J by 1 base, with 2 bases of the junction left unmatched. The V gene's germline CDR1 is SGHDT and CDR2 YYEEEE. Here the CDR3 reads CASSRGDAKNIQYF. The CDR3 DNA is TGTGCCAGCAGCCGGGGGGATGCCAAAAACATTCAGTACTTC.

This rearrangement joins TRBV18 to TRBJ2-3, with 8 bases aligning to TRBD2. Trimming cost V 5 bases and J 6 bases; bases outside gene matches: 10. Germline V lookup: CDR1 KGHSH, CDR2 LQKENI. CDR3 length equals 15 residues. The CDR3 here is CASSWRGDPTDTQYF. The DNA of the CDR3 is TGTGCCAGCTCATGGCGGGGGGATCCGACGGATACGCAGTATTTT. The whole variable domain, filled in from reference TRBV18 and TRBJ2-3, reads NAGVMQNPRHLVRRRGQEARLRCSPMKGHSHVYWYRQLPEEGLKFMVYLQKENIIDESGMPKERFSAEFPKEGPSILRIQQVVRGDSAAYFCASSWRGDPTDTQYFGPGTRLTVL.

The gene calls are TRBV21-1 and TRBJ2-3; TRBD2, the D gene given by the table, was not confirmed from the DNA. TRBV21-1 is reported as a pseudogene. The CDR3 totals 17 residues. The CDR3 nucleotides read TGTGCCAGCCGCAAAGGTGGCGGGGGCCTCCACACAGATACGCAGTATTTT. Translating gives CASRKGGGGLHTDTQYF.

The rearrangement uses TRBV18 and TRBJ1-2; D gene uncertain. Trimming removed 2 bases at V and 3 bases at J, with 13 bases between. The CDR3 extends over 15 amino acids. Germline V gives CDR1 KGHSH, CDR2 LQKENI. The CDR3 DNA sequence: TGTGCCAGCTCACCATCCCCGGGGAAATACTATGGCTACACCTTC. Residues: CASSPSPGKYYGYTF.

The chain is built from TRBV7-2 and TRBJ2-5, with a possible D match to TRBD2 (6 bases). The J call is uncertain, as TRBJ2-7 better fits the DNA end. The germline V gene has CDR1 SGHTA and CDR2 FQGNSA. The CDR3 totals 14 residues. CDR3 in DNA: TGTGCCAGCAGCTTATACGGGAGCTCCTACGAGCAGTACTTC. It translates to CASSLYGSSYEQYF.

The genes are TRBV19 and TRBJ1-2; perhaps TRBD1 as D (6 bases). The CDR3 is 12 amino acids. V was clipped by 5 bases and J by 6 bases, with 10 bases between them. Germline values: CDR1 LNHDA, CDR2 SQIVND (reference sequence). The CDR3 DNA follows: TGTGCCAGTAGTCCGAGGACAGATGGCTACACCTTC. Protein product: CASSPRTDGYTF. Complete variable domain (other parts from reference TRBV19 and TRBJ1-2): DGGITQSPKYLFRKEGQNVTLSCEQNLNHDAMYWYRQDPGQGLRLIYYSQIVNDFQKGDIAEGYSVSREKKESFPLTVTSAQKNPTAFYLCASSPRTDGYTFGSGTRLTVV.

The rearrangement uses TRBV29-1 and TRBJ1-1; TRBD1 is a possible D gene (6 bases). The germline V gene has CDR1 SQVTM and CDR2 ANQGSEA. Trimming stripped 6 bases from V and 8 bases from J, with 10 bases between. The CDR3 runs to 10 residues. CDR3 region: CSVHGQEAFF. CDR3 nucleotides: TGCAGCGTCCACGGACAGGAAGCTTTCTTT.

There are a few counts of this clone. The chain is built from TRBV6-5 and TRBJ2-7; D is ambiguous. The germline CDR1 and CDR2 sequences are MNHEY and SVGAGI. The CDR3 is 13 residues long. V was cut by 4 bases and J by 2 bases, with 9 bases left in between. CDR3 sequence reads: CASSSPTTYEQYF. The CDR3 coding sequence is TGTGCCAGCAGTTCCCCTACCACCTACGAGCAGTACTTC.

This clone was counted once. The chain couples TRBV4-2 to TRBJ2-6; D unclear. The CDR3 totals 20 residues. In germline, CDR1 is LGHNA, CDR2 YNFKEQ. The V and J ends lost 0 bases and 0 bases respectively, with 18 bases between them. The CDR3 loop is CASSQETPGGSSSGANVLTF. The CDR3 region has the DNA TGTGCCAGCAGCCAAGAGACCCCAGGTGGATCCAGCTCTGGGGCCAACGTCCTGACTTTC.

V and J are TRBV27 and TRBJ2-7, with TRBD2 matching 10 bases. Trimming cost V 2 bases and J 7 bases; bases outside gene matches: 5. The CDR3 runs 14 residues. Germline V gene sequence: CDR1 MNHEY, CDR2 SMNVEV (reference sequence). The DNA of the CDR3 is TGTGCCAGCAGTTTAGGAGCGGGGGGGCCAGAGCAGTACTTC. Translation gives CASSLGAGGPEQYF.

The chain uses TRBV5-6 and TRBJ1-2, with D possibly TRBD1 on 6 matching bases. The CDR3 has 14 residues. V was clipped by 3 bases and J by 3 bases, with 12 bases between them. From germline, CDR1 is SGHDT and CDR2 YYEEEE. The CDR3 reads CASSSQDRYYGYTF. In nucleotides, the CDR3 is TGTGCCAGCAGCTCTCAGGACAGATACTATGGCTACACCTTC.